This T cell receptor beta chain comes out of a study of CD8+CD57+ T cells in acquired aplastic anemia. It was patients with CD8+CD57+ cell expansion by flow cytometry who were chosen for sequencing. All patients were therapy-naive when blood was sampled. This CDR3 is built from 18 residues. Trimming took 5 bases from V and 0 from J; bases not matched to a gene: 3. Germline loops: CDR1 SGHTA, CDR2 FQGTGA. TCR beta VDJ and CDR3 profiles were obtained from a genomic DNA template. TCRdb processed the reads anew with MiXCR; each CDR3 protein has one entry. The table has under 350,000 distinct CDR3 sequences, under 60% seen once. Ten or more counts support this clonotype.

The receptor's source is a human donor with aplastic anemia. The specimen sequenced was sorted CD4+, CD8+, or CD8+CD57+ T cells (not recorded which) from PBMCs. V is TRBV7-3 and J is TRBJ2-6; TRBD2 agrees at 14 bases. The CDR3 is CASSMTSGRGSGANVLTF. For the CDR3, the DNA is TGTGCCAGCAGCATGACTAGCGGGAGGGGCTCTGGGGCCAACGTCCTGACTTTC.